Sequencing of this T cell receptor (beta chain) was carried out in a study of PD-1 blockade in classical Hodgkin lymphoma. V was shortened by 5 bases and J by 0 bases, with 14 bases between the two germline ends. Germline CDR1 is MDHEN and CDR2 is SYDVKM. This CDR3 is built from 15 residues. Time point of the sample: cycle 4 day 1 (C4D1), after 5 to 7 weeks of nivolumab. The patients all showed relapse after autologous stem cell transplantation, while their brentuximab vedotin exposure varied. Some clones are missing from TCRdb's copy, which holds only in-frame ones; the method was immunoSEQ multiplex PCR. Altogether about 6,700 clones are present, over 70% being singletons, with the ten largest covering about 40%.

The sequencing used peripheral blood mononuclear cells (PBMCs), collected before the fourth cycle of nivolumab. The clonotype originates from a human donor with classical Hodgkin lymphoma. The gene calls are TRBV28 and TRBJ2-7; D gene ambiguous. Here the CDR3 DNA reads TGTGCCAGCAGTATCCCACAAGGAAGCTCCTACGAGCAGTACTTC. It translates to CASSIPQGSSYEQYF.